This T cell receptor beta chain was sequenced during a study of OX40 agonist ivuxolimab in advanced cancers. Study-wide context: Clinicians treated patients with ivuxolimab, an agonistic anti-OX40 (CD134) antibody. There were three patients with partial responses, one having hepatocellular carcinoma and two cutaneous melanoma. Study results and caveats: Clones of CD4+ and CD8+ blood T cells grew by week 6 at doses of 0.1 to 3.0 mg/kg.

Sequenced by immunoSEQ multiplex PCR; TCRdb stores in-frame clones only, minus some. Of roughly 48,000 clones listed, approximately 86% are singletons. This CDR3 has 16 amino acids. V trimming: 4 bases; J trimming: 3 bases; junction bases outside the gene matches: 5. CDR1 is SGHRS and CDR2 is YFSETQ in the germline V gene. Anyone with autoimmune disease history or systemic immunosuppression was excluded. Points on this clone: The antigen remains undetermined.

The source was CD4+ or CD8+ T cells sorted from blood, collected in a trial of the OX40 agonist ivuxolimab. The gene calls are TRBV5-1 and TRBJ2-3, with 13 positions matching TRBD2. The clonotype was recovered from an adult with an advanced solid tumor such as melanoma, head and neck, liver or kidney cancer. The CDR3 coding sequence is TGCGCCAGCAGCACTAGCGGGGGGGCCGGTACAGATACGCAGTATTTT. Its translation is CASSTSGGAGTDTQYF. The variable domain in full, completed from reference TRBV5-1 and TRBJ2-3, reads KAGVTQTPRYLIKTRGQQVTLSCSPISGHRSVSWYQQTPGQGLQFLFEYFSETQRNKGNFPGRFSGRQFSNSRSEMNVSTLELGDSALYLCASSTSGGAGTDTQYFGPGTRLTVL.